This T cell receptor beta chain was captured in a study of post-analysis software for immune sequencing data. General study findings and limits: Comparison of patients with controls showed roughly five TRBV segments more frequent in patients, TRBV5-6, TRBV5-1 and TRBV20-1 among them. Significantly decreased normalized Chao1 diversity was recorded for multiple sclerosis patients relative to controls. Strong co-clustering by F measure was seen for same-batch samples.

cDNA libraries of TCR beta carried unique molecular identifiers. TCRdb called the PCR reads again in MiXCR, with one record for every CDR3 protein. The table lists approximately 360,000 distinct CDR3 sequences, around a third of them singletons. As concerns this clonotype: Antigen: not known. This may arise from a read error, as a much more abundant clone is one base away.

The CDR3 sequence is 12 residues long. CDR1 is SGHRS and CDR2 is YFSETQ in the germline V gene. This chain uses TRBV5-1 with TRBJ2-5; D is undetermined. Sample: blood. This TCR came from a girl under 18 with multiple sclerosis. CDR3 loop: CACSPERETQYF. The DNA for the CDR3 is TGCGCCTGCAGCCCCGAGAGGGAGACCCAGTACTTC.